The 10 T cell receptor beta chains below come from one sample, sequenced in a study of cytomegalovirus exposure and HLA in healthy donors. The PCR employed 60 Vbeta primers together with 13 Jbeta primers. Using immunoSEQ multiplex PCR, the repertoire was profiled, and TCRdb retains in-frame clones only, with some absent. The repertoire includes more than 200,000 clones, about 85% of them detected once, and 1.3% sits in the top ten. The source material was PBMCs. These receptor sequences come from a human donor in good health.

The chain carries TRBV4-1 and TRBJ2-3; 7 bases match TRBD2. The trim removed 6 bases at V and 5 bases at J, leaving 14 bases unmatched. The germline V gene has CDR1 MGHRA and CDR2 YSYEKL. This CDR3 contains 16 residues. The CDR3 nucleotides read TGCGCCAGCAGTCATCCTAGCGGTACTTTTGAAGATACGCAGTATTTT. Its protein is CASSHPSGTFEDTQYF.

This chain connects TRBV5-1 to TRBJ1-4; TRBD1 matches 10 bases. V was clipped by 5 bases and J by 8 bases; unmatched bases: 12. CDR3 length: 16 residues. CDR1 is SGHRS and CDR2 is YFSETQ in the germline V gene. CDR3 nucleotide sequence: TGCGCCAGCAGGCCCGCGACAGGGGGCGCTTACGAAAAACTGTTTTTT. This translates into CASRPATGGAYEKLFF. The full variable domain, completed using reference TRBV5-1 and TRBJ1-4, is KAGVTQTPRYLIKTRGQQVTLSCSPISGHRSVSWYQQTPGQGLQFLFEYFSETQRNKGNFPGRFSGRQFSNSRSEMNVSTLELGDSALYLCASRPATGGAYEKLFFGSGTQLSVL.

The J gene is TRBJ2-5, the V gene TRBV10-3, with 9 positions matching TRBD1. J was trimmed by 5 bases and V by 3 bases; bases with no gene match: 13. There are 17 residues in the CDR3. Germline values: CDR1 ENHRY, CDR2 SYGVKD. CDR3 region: CAISESLQGAGGETQYF. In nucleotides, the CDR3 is TGTGCCATCAGTGAAAGTCTACAGGGGGCCGGTGGGGAGACCCAGTACTTC.

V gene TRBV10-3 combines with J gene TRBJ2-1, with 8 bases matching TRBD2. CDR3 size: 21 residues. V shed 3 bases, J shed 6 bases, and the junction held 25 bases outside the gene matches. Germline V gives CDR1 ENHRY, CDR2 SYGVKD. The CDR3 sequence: CAISDPDGFRESGRVSNEQFF. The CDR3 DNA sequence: TGTGCCATCAGTGACCCGGACGGTTTTAGGGAGAGCGGGAGAGTTAGCAATGAGCAGTTCTTC.

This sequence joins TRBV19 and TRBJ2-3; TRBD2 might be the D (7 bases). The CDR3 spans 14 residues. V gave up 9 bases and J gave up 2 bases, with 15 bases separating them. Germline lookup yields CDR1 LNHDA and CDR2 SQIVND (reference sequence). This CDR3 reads CASSRGGHTDTQYF. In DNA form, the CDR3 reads TGTGCCAGCTCGAGGGGGGGGCACACAGATACGCAGTATTTT.

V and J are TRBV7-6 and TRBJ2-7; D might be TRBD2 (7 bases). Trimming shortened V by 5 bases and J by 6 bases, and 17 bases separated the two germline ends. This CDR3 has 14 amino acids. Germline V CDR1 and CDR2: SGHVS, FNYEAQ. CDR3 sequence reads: CASSPGAGVSEQYF. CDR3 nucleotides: TGTGCCAGCAGCCCAGGGGCGGGAGTGAGCGAGCAGTACTTC.

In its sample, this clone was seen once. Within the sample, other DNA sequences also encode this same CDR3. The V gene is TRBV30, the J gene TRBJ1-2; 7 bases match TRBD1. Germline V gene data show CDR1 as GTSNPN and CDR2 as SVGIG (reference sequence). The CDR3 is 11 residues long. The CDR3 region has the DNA TGTCGTCAGGGGGGACACTATGGCTACACCTTC. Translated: CRQGGHYGYTF.

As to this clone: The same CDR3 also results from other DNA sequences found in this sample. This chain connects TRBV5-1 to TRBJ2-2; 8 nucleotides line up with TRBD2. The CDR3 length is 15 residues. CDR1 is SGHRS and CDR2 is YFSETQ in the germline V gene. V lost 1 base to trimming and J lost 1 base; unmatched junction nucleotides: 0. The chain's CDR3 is CASSLTSGNTGELFF. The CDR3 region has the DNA TGCGCCAGCAGCTTGACTAGCGGGAACACCGGGGAGCTGTTTTTT.

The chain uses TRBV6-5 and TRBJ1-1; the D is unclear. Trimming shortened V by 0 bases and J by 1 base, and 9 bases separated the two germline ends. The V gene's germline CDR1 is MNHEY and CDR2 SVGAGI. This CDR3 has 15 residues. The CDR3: CASSYSFRSNTEAFF. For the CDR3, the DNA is TGTGCCAGCAGTTACTCGTTCAGATCGAACACTGAAGCTTTCTTT.

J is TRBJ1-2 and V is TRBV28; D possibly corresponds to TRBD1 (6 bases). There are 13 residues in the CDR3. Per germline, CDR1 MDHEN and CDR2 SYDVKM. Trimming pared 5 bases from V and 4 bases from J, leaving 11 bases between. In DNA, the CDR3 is TGTGCCAGCAGTCAGGGGTTTAGCTATGGCTACACCTTC. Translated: CASSQGFSYGYTF.